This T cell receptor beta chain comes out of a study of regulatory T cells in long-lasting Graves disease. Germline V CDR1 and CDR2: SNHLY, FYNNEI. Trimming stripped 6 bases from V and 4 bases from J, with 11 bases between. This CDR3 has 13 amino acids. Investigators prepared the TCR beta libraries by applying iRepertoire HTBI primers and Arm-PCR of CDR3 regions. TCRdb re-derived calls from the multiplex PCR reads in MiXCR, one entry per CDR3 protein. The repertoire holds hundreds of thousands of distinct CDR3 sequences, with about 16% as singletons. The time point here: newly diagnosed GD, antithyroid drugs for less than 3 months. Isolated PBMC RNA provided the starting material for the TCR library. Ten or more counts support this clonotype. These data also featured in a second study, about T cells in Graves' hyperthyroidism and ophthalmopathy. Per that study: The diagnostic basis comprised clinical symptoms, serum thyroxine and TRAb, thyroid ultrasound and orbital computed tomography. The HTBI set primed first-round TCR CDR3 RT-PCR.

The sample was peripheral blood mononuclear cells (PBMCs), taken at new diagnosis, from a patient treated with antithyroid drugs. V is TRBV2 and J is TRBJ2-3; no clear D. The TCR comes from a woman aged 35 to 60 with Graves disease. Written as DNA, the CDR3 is TGTGCCAGCAGCTCGAGCTCTGCAGATACGCAGTATTTT. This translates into CASSSSSADTQYF.